One sample yielded the 24 T cell receptor beta chains listed below, sequenced in a study of CD8+ T cells in alopecia areata. Treatment denoted: oral pan-JAK inhibitor, 5-10 mg twice daily. cDNA prepared by RNA extraction and subsequent reverse transcription served as the template for sequencing. TCRdb's copy holds only in-frame clones and misses some; the assay was immunoSEQ multiplex PCR. The sample consists of some 170,000 clones, 53% of them appearing once. The sequencing used CD8+ T cells sorted from blood, collected at week 24, from a patient treated with tofacitinib. The source is a human donor with alopecia areata.

This chain uses TRBV9 with TRBJ1-2, with D possibly being TRBD1 (6 bases). There are 15 residues in the CDR3. V was cut by 4 bases and J by 4 bases, with 17 bases left in between. Germline CDR1 is SGDLS and CDR2 is YYNGEE. CDR3 residues: CASSTQGGSGYGYTF. The CDR3, as DNA: TGTGCCAGCAGCACACAGGGTGGTTCGGGCTATGGCTACACCTTC.

The rearrangement uses TRBV5-6 and TRBJ2-1, with D perhaps being TRBD1 or TRBD2 (5 bases each). This CDR3 has 16 amino acids. CDR1 and CDR2 (germline): SGHDT, YYEEEE. The V and J ends lost 4 bases and 7 bases respectively, with 21 bases between them. Here the CDR3 DNA reads TGTGCCAGCAGCCCACGATCGGGGCGGATGGAGAATGAGCAGTTCTTC. It yields the protein CASSPRSGRMENEQFF.

The chain uses TRBV6-5 and TRBJ1-1, with D unclear. CDR3 length equals 14 residues. Looked up from germline, CDR1 is MNHEY and CDR2 is SVGAGI. The germline V and J ends were trimmed by 2 bases and 4 bases, with 11 bases remaining between them. CDR3 in amino acids: CASSYRVPGTEAFF. The CDR3 DNA reads TGTGCCAGCAGTTACAGGGTCCCGGGCACTGAAGCTTTCTTT.

The chain has TRBV6-5 and TRBJ2-7, with D perhaps given as TRBD1 or TRBD2 (5 bases each). The CDR3 runs to 12 residues. With 5 bases removed from V and 5 bases from J, the gap between germline ends came to 10 bases. Germline V gene data show CDR1 as MNHEY and CDR2 as SVGAGI. This CDR3 is CASSTGRNEQYF. The CDR3 region has the DNA TGTGCCAGCAGTACGGGACGGAACGAGCAGTACTTC.

The chain links TRBV14 to TRBJ1-6; the D is unclear. The CDR3 runs to 17 residues. The germline V and J ends were trimmed by 0 bases and 1 base, with 10 bases remaining between them. Germline V gives CDR1 SGHDN, CDR2 FVKESK. The CDR3 loop reads CASSQEVGISYNSPLHF. The CDR3 coding sequence is TGTGCCAGCAGCCAAGAGGTGGGGATATCCTATAATTCACCCCTCCACTTT. Together with reference TRBV14 and TRBJ1-6, the CDR3 gives the full variable domain: EAGVTQFPSHSVIEKGQTVTLRCDPISGHDNLYWYRRVMGKEIKFLLHFVKESKQDESGMPNNRFLAERTGGTYSTLKVQPAELEDSGVYFCASSQEVGISYNSPLHFGNGTRLTVT.

The chain recombines TRBV25-1 with TRBJ1-1; D might be TRBD1 (5 bases). Germline CDR1 reads MGHDK; CDR2 reads SYGVNS. The CDR3 spans 13 residues. Between the trimmed V and J ends, which lost 6 bases and 3 bases, there was a span of 11 bases. The CDR3 DNA reads TGTGCCAGCAGGTTGGGGGGTGACACTGAAGCTTTCTTT. This sequence encodes CASRLGGDTEAFF.

This clone was counted between two and nine times. The genes are TRBV2 and TRBJ2-1; the match to TRBD1 covers 8 bases. The CDR3 loop spans 15 amino acids. V was clipped by 6 bases and J by 4 bases; unmatched bases: 8. CDR1 is SNHLY, CDR2 FYNNEI, per germline. The chain's CDR3 is CASRDGTGQYNEQFF. The CDR3 region has the DNA TGTGCCAGCAGGGATGGGACAGGCCAATACAATGAGCAGTTCTTC.

V and J are TRBV30 and TRBJ1-1; D is uncertain. The ends were cut back, 0 bases at V and 3 bases at J, with 8 bases in the middle. The CDR3 runs 13 residues. Looked up from germline, CDR1 is GTSNPN and CDR2 is SVGIG (reference sequence). The CDR3 reads CAWSVIRDTEAFF. CDR3 nucleotide sequence: TGTGCCTGGAGTGTAATTCGGGACACTGAAGCTTTCTTT.

The V and J genes are TRBV6-5 and TRBJ2-1; possible D gene TRBD2, 6 bases. Trimming took 2 bases from V and 5 from J, leaving 16 bases between them. There are 16 residues in the CDR3. Germline CDR1 MNHEY, CDR2 SVGAGI. The CDR3 is CASSYVSSRGDNEQFF. CDR3 DNA sequence: TGTGCCAGCAGTTACGTTTCCTCGCGGGGCGACAATGAGCAGTTCTTC.

The chain employs TRBV5-6 and TRBJ2-7; TRBD1 might be the D (5 bases). Trimming removed 9 bases from V and 2 bases from J, with 18 bases in between. Germline CDR1 and CDR2: SGHDT and YYEEEE. The CDR3 length is 14 residues. Written as DNA, the CDR3 is TGTGCCACCTCGACTGGGGCTTCAACCTACGAGCAGTACTTC. Translation gives CATSTGASTYEQYF. Using reference TRBV5-6 and TRBJ2-7 for the parts outside the CDR3, the full variable domain is DAGVTQSPTHLIKTRGQQVTLRCSPKSGHDTVSWYQQALGQGPQFIFQYYEEEERQRGNFPDRFSGHQFPNYSSELNVNALLLGDSALYLCATSTGASTYEQYFGPGTRLTVT.

This clone was counted only a few times. The chain has TRBV2 and TRBJ2-3; 10 positions agree with TRBD2. J was trimmed by 1 base and V by 10 bases; bases with no gene match: 8. This CDR3 has 15 residues. Germline V gene sequence: CDR1 SNHLY, CDR2 FYNNEI. The CDR3 coding sequence is TGTGCCACCTCGGCCGGGACTAGCGGCACAGATACGCAGTATTTT. Its translation is CATSAGTSGTDTQYF.

The chain links TRBV7-9 to TRBJ1-5; TRBD1 matches at 7 bases. This CDR3 region has 15 residues. Trimming took 5 bases from V and 5 from J; bases not matched to a gene: 9. Germline CDR1 reads SEHNR; CDR2 reads FQNEAQ (reference sequence). This CDR3 reads CASSASRQGDQPQHF. The CDR3 nucleotides read TGTGCCAGCAGCGCCAGCCGGCAGGGGGATCAGCCCCAGCATTTT.

V gene TRBV6-6 combines with J gene TRBJ2-7, with unresolved D. Trimming pared 0 bases from V and 3 bases from J, leaving 9 bases between. Germline V gene sequence: CDR1 MNHNY, CDR2 SVGAGI (reference sequence). The CDR3 contains 14 residues. CDR3 coding DNA: TGTGCCAGCAGTTACTCCCAACCCGACTACGAGCAGTACTTC. This sequence encodes CASSYSQPDYEQYF.

This clone has only a few counts. CDR3 region: CASTQRGSNYGYTF. DNA for the CDR3: TGTGCCAGCACCCAGAGGGGCTCTAACTATGGCTACACCTTC. V usage is TRBV13 and J usage is TRBJ1-2, with a weak D call TRBD1 (5 bases). This CDR3 has 14 amino acids. From germline, CDR1 is PRHDT and CDR2 FYEKMQ (reference sequence). V was pared by 7 bases and J by 0 bases, with 12 bases between.

This chain connects TRBV6-5 to TRBJ2-7; 8 positions agree with TRBD2. The CDR3 sequence is 11 residues long. After removal of 5 bases from V and 12 bases from J, the junction contained 6 bases not matched to a gene. Germline CDR1 MNHEY, CDR2 SVGAGI. DNA for the CDR3: TGTGCCAGCAGTCGGGGGGGGTTGAGGTACTTC. Encoded protein: CASSRGGLRYF.

The chain has TRBV4-1 and TRBJ1-2; unclear D gene. Germline V gene lookup returns CDR1 MGHRA and CDR2 YSYEKL. This CDR3 has 14 amino acids. V lost 1 base and J lost 0, with 6 bases in between. The CDR3 loop is CASSQVKANYGYTF. Written as DNA, the CDR3 is TGCGCCAGCAGCCAAGTGAAAGCTAACTATGGCTACACCTTC.

Only a few counts were recorded for this clone. The chain joins TRBV12-5 to TRBJ1-2; weak D call: TRBD1 (6 bases). The CDR3 has 14 residues. The germline CDR1 and CDR2 sequences are LGHNT and FRNRAP. With 5 bases removed from V and 4 bases from J, the gap between germline ends came to 14 bases. CDR3 sequence (DNA): TGTGCTAGTGGTACCAACAGGGTCGGCTATGGCTACACCTTC. As protein: CASGTNRVGYGYTF.

The rearrangement uses TRBV6-6 and TRBJ2-1; D is possibly TRBD1 or TRBD2 (5 bases each). The CDR3 is made up of 12 amino acids. Trimming shortened V by 10 bases and J by 7 bases, and 14 bases separated the two germline ends. Looked up from germline, CDR1 is MNHNY and CDR2 is SVGAGI (reference sequence). In nucleotides, the CDR3 is TGTGCCACCTTCGGGGCCGGGAATGAGCAGTTCTTC. Translating it yields CATFGAGNEQFF.

The chain links TRBV5-5 to TRBJ2-1; D might be TRBD2 (5 bases). Trimming left V 4 bases short and J 8 bases short, with 19 bases between. The CDR3 is 15 residues long. Looked up from germline, CDR1 is SGHKS and CDR2 is YYEKEE (reference sequence). The chain's CDR3 is CASSPGNSRLYEQFF. CDR3 coding DNA: TGTGCCAGCAGCCCCGGGAACAGCCGCTTGTATGAGCAGTTCTTC.

This clone was seen only a few times. V usage is TRBV14 and J usage is TRBJ2-3, with D uncertain. Germline V CDR1 and CDR2: SGHDN, FVKESK. The V end was cut by 2 bases, the J end by 4 bases, with 10 bases between. The CDR3 is 14 amino acids. The CDR3 is CASSQTGPSDTQYF. In nucleotides, the CDR3 is TGTGCCAGCAGCCAAACCGGGCCTTCAGATACGCAGTATTTT.

V and J are TRBV9 and TRBJ2-7; 8 bases line up with TRBD1. The length of the CDR3 is 16 residues. Unmatched junction bases numbered 9, after V lost 4 bases and J lost 0 bases. Per germline, CDR1 SGDLS and CDR2 YYNGEE. The CDR3 is CASSPQDRVNSYEQYF. The DNA for the CDR3 is TGTGCCAGCAGCCCCCAGGACAGGGTAAACTCCTACGAGCAGTACTTC.

This clone appeared a single time. This chain joins TRBV7-2 and TRBJ1-2; no firm D call. The CDR3 has 15 residues. V lost 1 base to trimming and J lost 4 bases, with 13 bases between them. Germline CDR1 SGHTA, CDR2 FQGNSA. CDR3 residues: CASSLGRRRVYGYTF. The DNA of the CDR3 is TGTGCCAGCAGCTTAGGCAGACGCCGGGTCTATGGCTACACCTTC.

This CDR3 reads CSVTGSRSNTGELFF. The CDR3 DNA is TGCAGCGTGACAGGATCAAGAAGCAACACCGGGGAGCTGTTTTTT. The chain joins TRBV29-1 to TRBJ2-2; D perhaps matches TRBD1 (6 bases). Trimming left V 6 bases short and J 2 bases short, with 16 bases between. The V gene's germline CDR1 is SQVTM and CDR2 ANQGSEA. This CDR3 is 15 amino acids long.

A few counts support this clone. The chain joins TRBV9 to TRBJ2-3, with TRBD1 as a possible D gene (5 bases). From germline, CDR1 is SGDLS and CDR2 YYNGEE. The CDR3 sequence is 14 residues long. V lost 3 bases and J lost 6, with 14 bases in between. CDR3: CASSEARVLDTQYF. The CDR3 nucleotides read TGTGCCAGCAGCGAGGCCAGGGTGTTGGATACGCAGTATTTT.